This T cell receptor beta chain is from a study of blood T cells in healthy people across ages. Healthy individuals of Caucasian origin from Russia, aged 6 to 90, served as donors. V was clipped by 4 bases and J by 6 bases, with 12 bases between them. The germline V gene has CDR1 MNHEY and CDR2 SVGEGT. The CDR3 length is 14 residues. A second PCR, run for roughly 7 to 11 cycles, used a sample-barcoded 5' primer plus a J-beta primer mix. Tagging of each cDNA molecule was performed by a template-switch adaptor with 12 random nucleotides. Sequencing of every sample gave 2.5 million or more CDR3-containing paired-end reads. TCRdb passed the 5' RACE reads through MiXCR, listing each CDR3 protein once. The table has roughly 800,000 distinct CDR3 sequences, more than 20% seen once; the top ten hold 9.4%. This clonotype occurred many times. These data were likewise used in another study, on T cells of mothers and their children. From that report: Related pairs of mothers and children showed slightly higher, non-significant overlap versus unrelated pairs.

This clonotype was sampled from a boy younger than 18 in good health. The chain links TRBV6-2 or TRBV6-3 to TRBJ2-2; D remains ambiguous. The specimen sequenced was blood. The CDR3 nucleotides are TGTGCCAGCAGTTTAGATGAACAACCCGGGGAGCTGTTTTTT. As protein: CASSLDEQPGELFF.